This T cell receptor (beta chain) derives from a study of read filtering for tumor transcriptome and immune sequencing (dated by TCRdb to 2020 to 2022). Notes on the research overall: The cohort consisted of 17 to 20 male and approximately 15 female patients, with a mean age of 65.9 years and an age range of 47 to 80. By revised international staging, fewer than ten patients were R-ISS I, about 17 were R-ISS II and over five were R-ISS III. Whole-transcriptome libraries were prepared with the TruSeq RNA Access Library Prep Kit after DNase treatment. TCR-region mapped reads per sample ranged from about 4.05 to 11 million with IR-seq versus only roughly 75 to 1,300 with RNA-seq. TCR repertoires obtained by targeted immune repertoire sequencing and by bulk whole-transcriptome sequencing performed on the same bone marrow samples were compared. One main goal was a read-filtering strategy for immune repertoire data, in particular deciding whether clonotypes backed by only one read should be removed.

V is pared back by 4 bases and J by 0 bases, with 13 bases lying between the germline termini. The length of the CDR3 is 15 amino acids, counting both ends. Only the CDR3 region is kept as DNA, spanning 45 bases read in frame from base 1. Looking up the germline V gene yields CDR1 SQVTM and CDR2 ANQGSEA. Every patient had bone marrow sampled at the time of active disease. Bone marrow mononuclear cells were isolated by Ficoll-Hypaque density gradient centrifugation. CD138-negative cells were obtained by negative selection after labeling with CD138 magnetic microbeads on a MACS separator, removing myeloma plasma cells. Purity of the isolated cells was checked by flow cytometry on an Attune NxT using CD138 antibodies. TRIzol reagent was used to extract total RNA, and a NanoDrop spectrophotometer was used to quantify the extracted RNA. For each patient, paired RNA-seq and IR-seq were run on the CD138-negative bone marrow sample from that patient.

The Immunoverse kit was used to build TCR libraries from about 430 ng RNA, with molecular barcoded adaptors covering alpha/delta and beta/gamma chains. TCR library preparation used the same RNA that went into transcriptome sequencing. TCR libraries were sequenced on an Illumina HiSeq 4000 with 2 x 150 cycles. As for the original processing: MiXCR aligned TCR reads to human V, D, J and C references and assembled the aligned reads into CDR3 clonotypes, with quality filtering and error correction included. The tcR package in R was used for analysis of clonotype counts and gene usage diversity. For inspection of raw mapping reads, RNA-seq reads were mapped by STAR aligner version 2.5.3a onto GRCh37 of the human genome. To test how sequencing depth affects detected clonotypes, IR-seq fastq files were randomly downsampled with Seqtk 1.3. TCRdb passed the public sequencing reads through fastp at Q25 and MiXCR, retaining productive beta sequences. All rows with the same CDR3 protein become a single entry with the most common DNA and genes. For this entry, the V and J calls and clone size follow TCRdb and not the study's own pipeline. The sample table holds around 60,000 distinct CDR3 sequences, of which around 21% were seen once. The ten largest clones take up over 12% of the sample.

The study at large found these results: Single-read clonotypes made up roughly four fifths of clonotypes but only roughly 3.6% of total reads in IR-seq, compared with roughly 70% of clonotypes and 35% to 45% of reads in RNA-seq. IR-seq captured clonotypes at much higher depth and more reliably than RNA-seq, and smaller IR-seq throughput sufficed to identify most shared clonotypes. The sorted CD138-negative fraction was a mixed bone marrow immune population, not purified T cells. The correlation between IR-seq and RNA-seq shared clonotype proportions rose when single-read clonotypes were removed.

A word on this clonotype: The antigen this receptor binds is unknown. The CDR3 carries no conserved terminal phenylalanine or tryptophan, so it likely arises from a read error.

The sequence derives from a donor at least 40 years old with multiple myeloma. Sequencing input: a population of CD138-negative cells sorted from bone marrow. Per the publication, the cell subset or site label means: bone marrow mononuclear cells depleted of CD138+ plasma/myeloma cells by negative magnetic selection. The V gene is TRBV29-1 and the J gene is TRBJ1-5; perhaps TRBD1 is the D gene, with 5 bases matching. The sequenced DNA: TGCAGCGTTGTAGAGGGGCCTTCTAGCAATCAGCCCCAGCATCTT. Translation gives CSVVEGPSSNQPQHL.